The TCR beta chain under discussion was sequenced for a study of blood T cell repertoires in COVID-19 (dated by TCRdb to the early 2020s). For the wider study: Samples covering the acute and convalescent phases of COVID-19 were provided by collaborators in the United States, Italy and Spain. A freely available public database, intended as a resource for researchers studying the immune response to SARS-CoV-2, is where the repertoires were released. The prospective study material was composed of cDNA or gDNA derived from T cells, B-cell-depleted T cells, or PBMCs. The sample metadata nearly always contained a de-identified subject ID, COVID-19 status, age in years and sex. Where available, HLA class I and class II types were taken from metadata supplied by the sample provider and were not determined by assay-based typing. The samples were drawn from two sources: the first 160 participants of the ongoing ImmuneRACE study, and fewer than 1,500 subjects contributed by 6 global collaborators. Subjects who had been exposed to COVID-19, were actively infected with it, or had recovered from it provided the deeply sampled blood TCRbeta repertoires that made up the dataset. Beyond this particular receptor, the publication reports: The amount of clinical and demographic metadata varied by source and participant and was provided uncurated.

At one collaborating source in Seattle, patients were enrolled during active infection and were followed longitudinally through the course of disease. Each collaborating institution followed its own protocols to collect whole blood in K2EDTA tubes. For TCRbeta analysis, collaborators shipped samples in one of three forms: frozen whole blood, isolated PBMCs, or DNA extracted from either of those sample types. The CDR3 measures 11 amino acids from cysteine to phenylalanine. CDR3 DNA only is kept here, 33 bases in frame from base 1. The germline V gene yields MDHEN for CDR1 and SYDVKM for CDR2. Trimming takes 3 bases from V and 12 bases from J, and the germline ends sit 12 bases apart. TCRbeta CDR3 regions were amplified from genomic DNA using the immunoSEQ Assay, a bias-controlled multiplex PCR. In the source study's methods: The number of nucleated cells in each sample was estimated by amplification of reference gene primers within the assay. To quantify the absolute abundance of each unique TCRbeta CDR3 rearrangement, sequence reads were collapsed and filtered. For each sample, productive Simpson clonality was calculated as the square root of Simpson's diversity index across productive rearrangements. TCRdb holds this immuneACCESS table with in-frame rearrangements only. Some clones are missing; in checked studies, unresolved V genes explain under half, and the rest has no known cause. V and J calls and clone size come straight from that table; D and trimming were deduced from the DNA. Present in this sample are tens of thousands of clones, roughly 88% of which were seen just once. The ten largest account for around 0.47% of the sample.

A word on this clone: Its antigen has not been determined. Qualities for individual bases were not recorded, and no much larger clone is one base off.

This sequence was found in a man aged 50 to 59 with COVID-19, enrolled during active disease. The sequenced sample consisted of peripheral blood. This sequence uses TRBV28 and TRBJ2-7, with no confidently assigned D gene. The DNA sequence is as follows: TGTGCCAGCAGTTTTTCGAGCGTTCTGTACTTC. Its amino acids are CASSFSSVLYF.